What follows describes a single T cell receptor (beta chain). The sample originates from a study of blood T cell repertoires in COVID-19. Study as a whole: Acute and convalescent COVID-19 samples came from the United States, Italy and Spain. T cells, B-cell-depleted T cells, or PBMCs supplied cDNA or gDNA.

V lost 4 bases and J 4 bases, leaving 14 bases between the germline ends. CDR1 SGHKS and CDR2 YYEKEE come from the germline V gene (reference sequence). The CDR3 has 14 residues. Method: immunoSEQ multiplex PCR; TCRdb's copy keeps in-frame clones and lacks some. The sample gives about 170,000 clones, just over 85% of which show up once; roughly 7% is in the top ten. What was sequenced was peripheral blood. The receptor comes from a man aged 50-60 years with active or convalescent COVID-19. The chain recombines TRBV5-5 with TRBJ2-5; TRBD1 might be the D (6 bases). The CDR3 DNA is TGTGCCAGCAGCGCTAGGACAGAATTAGAGACCCAGTACTTC. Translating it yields CASSARTELETQYF.